Following are 30 T cell receptor beta chains from one sample sequenced in a study of control samples from healthy donors and cancer patients. Sequencing was performed with immunoSEQ multiplex PCR; in TCRdb, only in-frame clones are kept and a portion is missing. This table holds 110,000 or so clones, 80% to 90% found once. Sequencing was performed on blood. The receptor set was obtained from a woman aged 50 to 60 in good health.

J is TRBJ1-2 and V is TRBV9, with 8 bases aligning to TRBD1. Germline V gene lookup returns CDR1 SGDLS and CDR2 YYNGEE. V trimming: 3 bases; J trimming: 5 bases; junction bases outside the gene matches: 9. This CDR3 is 15 amino acids long. The CDR3 is CASSEDPGGGYGYTF. The CDR3 DNA sequence: TGTGCCAGCAGCGAAGATCCAGGGGGCGGATATGGCTACACCTTC.

This chain joins TRBV24-1 and TRBJ1-2; a possible D gene is TRBD1 (6 bases). This CDR3 has 13 amino acids. Looked up from germline, CDR1 is KGHDR and CDR2 is SFDVKD. V was cut by 5 bases and J by 6 bases, with 12 bases left in between. DNA for the CDR3: TGTGCCACCAGTGGTCAGGGGATTGATGGCTACACCTTC. Its translation: CATSGQGIDGYTF.

This clone was seen only a few times. The genes are TRBV7-9 and TRBJ2-1; 12 bases align to TRBD1. J gave up 6 bases and V 6 bases, and 6 bases lay outside the gene matches. The CDR3 extends over 15 amino acids. Germline CDR1 reads SEHNR; CDR2 reads FQNEAQ (reference sequence). The CDR3 sequence is CASRGTGGAGNEQFF. Written as DNA, the CDR3 is TGTGCCAGCAGGGGGACAGGGGGCGCTGGCAATGAGCAGTTCTTC.

The V call is TRBV4-3, the J call TRBJ1-4; D gene unclear. Germline CDR1 and CDR2: LGHNA and YSLEER. With 4 bases removed from V and 4 bases from J, the gap between germline ends came to 13 bases. This CDR3 contains 15 residues. The CDR3 sequence: CASSPTSAINEKLFF. CDR3 coding DNA: TGCGCCAGCAGCCCTACCTCGGCAATTAATGAAAAACTGTTTTTT.

This clone was counted at least ten times. V usage is TRBV2 and J usage is TRBJ2-5; D is perhaps TRBD2 (6 bases). The CDR3 has 14 amino acids. CDR1 SNHLY and CDR2 FYNNEI come from the germline V gene. The V end was cut by 6 bases, the J end by 7 bases, with 18 bases between. The DNA of the CDR3 is TGTGCCAGCAGGACGAACTTGGGGGGTGCGACCCAGTACTTC. This translates into CASRTNLGGATQYF.

This clone was recorded only once. The V gene is TRBV19, the J gene TRBJ1-1; tentative D call: TRBD1 (6 bases). Germline CDR1 LNHDA, CDR2 SQIVND (reference sequence). V lost 6 bases, J lost 4 bases, and 18 bases lay in between. CDR3 size: 15 residues. CDR3 sequence: CASRQQGEEGTEAFF. The CDR3 DNA sequence: TGTGCCAGTAGGCAACAGGGTGAAGAGGGCACTGAAGCTTTCTTT.

This clone was seen only a few times. The CDR3 is CASSENPDSLSYEQYF. The CDR3, as DNA: TGTGCCAGCAGCGAGAACCCGGACAGTCTCTCCTACGAGCAGTACTTC. This chain connects TRBV14 to TRBJ2-7, with D possibly being TRBD1 (6 bases). Germline CDR1 is SGHDN and CDR2 is FVKESK. CDR3 length: 16 amino acids. With 5 bases removed from V and 0 bases from J, the gap between germline ends came to 17 bases.

The chain has TRBV5-1 and TRBJ1-1; D remains ambiguous. This CDR3 comprises 14 residues. V was pared by 2 bases and J by 9 bases, with 17 bases between. Germline CDR1 and CDR2: SGHRS and YFSETQ. The CDR3 coding sequence is TGCGCCAGCAGCTTACTCGAGACAAAAGAAAAAGCTTTCTTT. As protein: CASSLLETKEKAFF.

The rearrangement uses TRBV7-3 and TRBJ1-1, with 7 nucleotides matching TRBD1. Trimming at V came to 5 bases and at J to 1 base, leaving 7 bases not matched to a gene. Germline V CDR1 and CDR2: SGHTA, FQGTGA. There are 15 residues in the CDR3. CDR3 sequence reads: CASSPRQGRNTEAFF. The CDR3 DNA sequence: TGTGCCAGCAGCCCCCGACAGGGAAGGAACACTGAAGCTTTCTTT.

The chain employs TRBV4-2 and TRBJ2-7; perhaps TRBD2 as D (7 bases). Trimming took 4 bases from V and 1 from J, leaving 20 bases between them. Per germline, CDR1 LGHNA and CDR2 YNFKEQ. This CDR3 contains 17 residues. DNA of the CDR3: TGTGCCAGCAGCCCAAGATTGGGGAGGGGGAAGTCCTACGAGCAGTACTTC. Translating gives CASSPRLGRGKSYEQYF.

The chain's CDR3 is CASSEQTGQGAIDTQYF. The CDR3 coding sequence is TGTGCCAGCAGCGAGCAAACGGGACAGGGGGCAATAGATACGCAGTATTTT. This rearrangement joins TRBV7-2 to TRBJ2-3, with 12 bases aligning to TRBD1. The J segment lost 5 bases and the V segment lost 5 bases, leaving 11 bases of the junction unmatched. Germline V gene data show CDR1 as SGHTA and CDR2 as FQGNSA. CDR3 length: 17 amino acids.

This chain links TRBV28 with TRBJ2-3; D remains unclear. This CDR3 is 14 amino acids long. Per germline, CDR1 MDHEN and CDR2 SYDVKM. V lost 7 bases, J lost 0 bases, and 11 bases lay in between. Here the CDR3 reads CASIGDLSTDTQYF. For the CDR3, the DNA is TGTGCCAGCATAGGAGACTTAAGCACAGATACGCAGTATTTT.

J is TRBJ1-5 and V is TRBV27; 7 positions match TRBD1. CDR1 is MNHEY and CDR2 is SMNVEV in the germline V gene (reference sequence). Germline trimming cut 6 bases from V and 2 bases from J; bases unmatched to any gene: 4. CDR3 length equals 14 residues. CDR3 sequence (DNA): TGTGCCAGCAGCTTCGGACAGGGCAATCAGCCCCAGCATTTT. This sequence encodes CASSFGQGNQPQHF.

The chain couples TRBV6-5 to TRBJ2-7, with 7 bases fitting TRBD1. Unmatched junction bases numbered 6, after V lost 2 bases and J lost 5 bases. From germline, CDR1 is MNHEY and CDR2 SVGAGI. This CDR3 contains 14 residues. The DNA of the CDR3 is TGTGCCAGCAGTTACCTGACAGGGTTCGACGAGCAGTACTTC. This encodes CASSYLTGFDEQYF.

The chain uses TRBV11-2 and TRBJ1-1, with no clear D. Deletions cut 5 bases from V and 3 bases from J, with 16 bases between. The CDR3 is 15 residues long. From germline, CDR1 is SGHAT and CDR2 FQNNGV. The CDR3 region is CASSRTQVIDTEAFF. Written as DNA, the CDR3 is TGTGCCAGCAGCAGAACTCAGGTAATCGACACTGAAGCTTTCTTT.

The chain recombines TRBV19 with TRBJ1-1; 7 positions agree with TRBD1. After removal of 6 bases from V and 3 bases from J, the junction contained 10 bases not matched to a gene. Looked up from germline, CDR1 is LNHDA and CDR2 is SQIVND (reference sequence). The CDR3 spans 15 residues. This CDR3 is CASRKENRGDTEAFF. The DNA of the CDR3 is TGTGCCAGTAGGAAAGAGAACAGGGGAGACACTGAAGCTTTCTTT.

This sequence joins TRBV10-3 and TRBJ2-7; tentatively, D is TRBD1 (6 bases). Germline loops: CDR1 ENHRY, CDR2 SYGVKD. There are 13 residues in the CDR3. Trimming shortened V by 8 bases and J by 3 bases, and 14 bases separated the two germline ends. The CDR3: CAILRQAGYEQYF. As DNA, the CDR3 is TGTGCCATCCTCCGACAGGCGGGCTACGAGCAGTACTTC.

This clone was counted once. This chain uses TRBV7-2 with TRBJ1-6; D uncertain. Trimming shortened V by 5 bases and J by 8 bases, and 16 bases separated the two germline ends. This CDR3 is 15 amino acids long. Germline assignment: CDR1 SGHTA and CDR2 FQGNSA. CDR3 residues: CASSPRPFADSPLHF. In DNA form, the CDR3 reads TGTGCCAGCAGCCCGCGACCCTTCGCTGATTCACCCCTCCACTTT.

About this clone: At one of its ends the junction is not consistent with the germline gene, which may arise from a read error. V gene TRBV27 combines with J gene TRBJ2-2, with a possible D match to TRBD1 (6 bases). Germline-derived CDR1 and CDR2 are MNHEY and SMNVEV (reference sequence). The CDR3 is made up of 13 amino acids. In nucleotides, the CDR3 is TGTGCCAGCATTTTATCAGGGGCCGGGGAGCGGTTTTTT. Its translation is CASILSGAGERFF.

A single count supports this clone. The chain links TRBV27 to TRBJ1-2; 9 bases agree with TRBD1. The germline CDR1 and CDR2 sequences are MNHEY and SMNVEV (reference sequence). V was clipped by 2 bases and J by 8 bases; unmatched bases: 3. The CDR3 is 13 amino acids. The CDR3 is CASSLRQGGGYTF. The CDR3 region has the DNA TGTGCCAGCAGTTTAAGACAGGGGGGAGGCTACACCTTC.

The rearrangement links TRBV5-4 to TRBJ2-7; TRBD2 matches at 13 bases. CDR1 is SGHNT, CDR2 YYREEE, per germline (reference sequence). This CDR3 has 16 amino acids. The V gene end was trimmed by 0 bases and the J gene end by 4 bases; junction bases not matched to a gene: 4. This CDR3 reads CASSLGLAGGGYEQYF. In DNA form, the CDR3 reads TGTGCCAGCAGCTTGGGACTAGCGGGAGGAGGTTACGAGCAGTACTTC.

In its sample, this clone was seen a few times. This sequence joins TRBV7-9 and TRBJ2-5; D is ambiguous. This CDR3 is 13 amino acids long. Trimming shortened V by 5 bases and J by 4 bases, and 11 bases separated the two germline ends. CDR1 SEHNR and CDR2 FQNEAQ come from the germline V gene (reference sequence). The CDR3 DNA reads as TGTGCCAGCAGCAAAGGGTTTCTAGAGACCCAGTACTTC. It is translated as CASSKGFLETQYF.

The chain employs TRBV7-9 and TRBJ2-7, with 9 bases matching TRBD1. J lost 6 bases, V lost 5 bases, and 14 bases had no gene match. From germline, CDR1 is SEHNR and CDR2 FQNEAQ (reference sequence). The CDR3 sequence is 16 residues long. Here the CDR3 reads CASSRDTGQGSVEQYF. CDR3 sequence (DNA): TGTGCCAGCAGCCGAGATACGGGACAGGGTTCCGTCGAGCAGTACTTC.

In this sample, this clone turned up a few times. This chain connects TRBV6-1 to TRBJ1-5; D is uncertain. The CDR3 runs 14 residues. Germline-derived CDR1 and CDR2 are MNHNS and SASEGT. V was shortened by 2 bases and J by 6 bases, with 11 bases between the two germline ends. The CDR3 DNA is TGTGCCAGCAGTGAATTCTCAGTTCCTCAGCCCCAGCATTTT. Translation gives CASSEFSVPQPQHF.

CDR3 nucleotide sequence: TGTGCCAGCAGCTTAGTACTAGCGGGGGATACCGGGGAGCTGTTTTTT. This encodes CASSLVLAGDTGELFF. The V gene is TRBV7-2, the J gene TRBJ2-2; the match to TRBD2 covers 11 bases. From germline, CDR1 is SGHTA and CDR2 FQGNSA. Trimming removed 1 base from V and 5 bases from J; junction bases left unmatched: 3. CDR3 length: 16 amino acids.

The chain is built from TRBV7-3 and TRBJ2-1; TRBD1 matches 10 bases. Germline V gives CDR1 SGHTA, CDR2 FQGTGA. This CDR3 is 15 amino acids long. After removal of 5 bases from V and 8 bases from J, the junction contained 9 bases not matched to a gene. The CDR3 DNA sequence: TGTGCCAGCAGCGCGGACAGGGGGACCAATGATGAGCAGTTCTTC. Encoded protein: CASSADRGTNDEQFF. The entire variable domain, with the rest obtained from reference TRBV7-3 and TRBJ2-1, is as follows: GAGVSQTPSNKVTEKGKYVELRCDPISGHTALYWYRQSLGQGPEFLIYFQGTGAADDSGLPNDRFFAVRPEGSVSTLKIQRTERGDSAVYLCASSADRGTNDEQFFGPGTRLTVL.

V usage is TRBV7-9 and J usage is TRBJ2-3; TRBD1 might be the D (5 bases). Trimming pared 2 bases from V and 4 bases from J, leaving 10 bases between. CDR3 length: 14 amino acids. Germline V gene sequence: CDR1 SEHNR, CDR2 FQNEAQ (reference sequence). Here the CDR3 DNA reads TGTGCCAGCAGCTTAACCAGGGAATCAGATACGCAGTATTTT. This encodes CASSLTRESDTQYF.

This clone came up once. The V and J genes are TRBV7-2 and TRBJ1-1; D possibly corresponds to TRBD1 (6 bases). V was shortened by 3 bases and J by 5 bases, with 13 bases between the two germline ends. Germline values: CDR1 SGHTA, CDR2 FQGNSA. The CDR3 is 14 amino acids. The CDR3 DNA reads TGTGCCAGCAGCTTTCCGGGGGCCCAGACTGAAGCTTTCTTT. The encoded protein is CASSFPGAQTEAFF.

The chain employs TRBV19 and TRBJ1-1, with TRBD1 matching over 7 bases. This CDR3 spans 14 amino acids. With V trimmed by 6 bases and J by 3 bases, 7 bases remained unmatched. Germline-derived CDR1 and CDR2 are LNHDA and SQIVND (reference sequence). The CDR3 DNA reads as TGTGCCAGTAGGGGGACAGCCTTCTACACTGAAGCTTTCTTT. It encodes CASRGTAFYTEAFF.

This clone was seen more than once but under ten times. This chain connects TRBV11-3 to TRBJ2-1; D might be TRBD1 (6 bases). CDR1 is SGHNT and CDR2 is YENEEA in the germline V gene. The CDR3 totals 15 residues. V lost 0 bases, J lost 2 bases, and 8 bases lay in between. This CDR3 reads CASSLDRQAYNEQFF. In DNA, the CDR3 is TGTGCCAGCAGCTTAGATCGACAGGCCTACAATGAGCAGTTCTTC.